This TCR beta chain appears in the sequencing data of a study of T cell changes during pregnancy in multiple sclerosis. The CDR3 is made up of 18 amino acids. From germline, CDR1 is MDHEN and CDR2 SYDVKM. The V end lost 6 bases, the J end lost 1 base, and 24 bases lay between the germline ends. Sequencing used immunoSEQ multiplex PCR; TCRdb keeps in-frame clones, though not all of them. The data show 70,000 to 95,000 clones, roughly 91% seen once. Here the sequenced sample was peripheral blood, taken after pregnancy. The chain uses TRBV28 and TRBJ1-1, with a tentative D call TRBD1 (5 bases). The origin of this receptor is a female donor in good health, enrolled as a control in a pregnancy study. For the CDR3, the DNA is TGTGCCAGCAGAGACAGTTTAGGACACATAAACGGGAACACTGAAGCTTTCTTT. This codes for CASRDSLGHINGNTEAFF.